The clone carrying this T cell receptor beta chain is medium-sized within its sample. Germline V gene sequence: CDR1 DFQATT, CDR2 SNEGSKA (reference sequence). There are 17 residues in the CDR3. V lost 5 bases to trimming and J lost 1 base; unmatched junction nucleotides: 13. TCRdb re-analysed the 5' RACE reads in MiXCR, keeping a single row per CDR3 protein. The sample has around 30,000 distinct CDR3 sequences, less than 2.5% seen once; the top ten hold 2.3%. The data derive from a study of neurological immune-mediated disorders. The receptor was isolated from a woman aged 45-60 years with multiple sclerosis. The chain is built from TRBV20-1 and TRBJ2-2; 7 bases fit TRBD1. The sequencing sample was made of PBMCs. CDR3 DNA: TGCAGTGCTGATAAATCGGACAGGCATGGGAACACCGGGGAGCTGTTTTTT. This codes for CSADKSDRHGNTGELFF.